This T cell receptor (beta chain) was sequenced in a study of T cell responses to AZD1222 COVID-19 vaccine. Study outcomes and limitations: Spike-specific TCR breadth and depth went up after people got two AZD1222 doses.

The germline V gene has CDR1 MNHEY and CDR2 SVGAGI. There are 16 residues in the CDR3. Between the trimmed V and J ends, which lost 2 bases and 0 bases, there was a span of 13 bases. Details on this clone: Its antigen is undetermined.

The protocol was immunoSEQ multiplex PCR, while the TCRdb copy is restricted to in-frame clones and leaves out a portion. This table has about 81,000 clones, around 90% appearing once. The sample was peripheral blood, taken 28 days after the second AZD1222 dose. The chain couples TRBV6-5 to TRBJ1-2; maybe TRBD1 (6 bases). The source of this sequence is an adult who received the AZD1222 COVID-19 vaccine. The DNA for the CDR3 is TGTGCCAGCAGTTACGATGACAGGACGGCTAACTATGGCTACACCTTC. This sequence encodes CASSYDDRTANYGYTF.